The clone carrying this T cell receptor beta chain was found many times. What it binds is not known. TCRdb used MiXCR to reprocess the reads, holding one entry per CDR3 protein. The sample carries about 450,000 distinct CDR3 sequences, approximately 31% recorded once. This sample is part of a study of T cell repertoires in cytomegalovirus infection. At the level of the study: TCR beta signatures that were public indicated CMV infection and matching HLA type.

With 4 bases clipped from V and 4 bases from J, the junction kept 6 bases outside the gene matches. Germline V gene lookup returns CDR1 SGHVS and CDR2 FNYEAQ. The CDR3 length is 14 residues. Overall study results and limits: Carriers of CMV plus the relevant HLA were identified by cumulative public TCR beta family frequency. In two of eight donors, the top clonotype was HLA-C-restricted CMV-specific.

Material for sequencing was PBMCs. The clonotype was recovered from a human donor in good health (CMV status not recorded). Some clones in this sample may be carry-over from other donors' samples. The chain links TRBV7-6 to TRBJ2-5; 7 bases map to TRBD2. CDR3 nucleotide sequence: TGTGCCAGCAGCTACCGGGGAGGGGTAGAGACCCAGTACTTC. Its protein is CASSYRGGVETQYF.